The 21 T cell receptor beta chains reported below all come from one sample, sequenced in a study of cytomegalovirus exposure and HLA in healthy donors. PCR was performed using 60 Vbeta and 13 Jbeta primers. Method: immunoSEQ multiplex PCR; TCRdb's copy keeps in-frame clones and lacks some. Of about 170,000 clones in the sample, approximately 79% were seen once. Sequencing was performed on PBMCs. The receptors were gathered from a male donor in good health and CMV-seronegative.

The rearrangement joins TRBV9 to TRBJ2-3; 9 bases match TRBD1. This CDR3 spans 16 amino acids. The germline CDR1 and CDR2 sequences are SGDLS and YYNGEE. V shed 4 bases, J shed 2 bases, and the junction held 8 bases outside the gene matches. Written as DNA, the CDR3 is TGTGCCAGCAGCCCCCGGGACAGGGCGGCCACAGATACGCAGTATTTT. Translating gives CASSPRDRAATDTQYF.

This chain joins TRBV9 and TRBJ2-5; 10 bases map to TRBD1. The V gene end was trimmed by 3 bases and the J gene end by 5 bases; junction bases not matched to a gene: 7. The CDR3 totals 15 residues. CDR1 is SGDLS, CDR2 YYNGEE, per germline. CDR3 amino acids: CASSGRQGAEETQYF. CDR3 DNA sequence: TGTGCCAGCAGCGGCAGACAGGGGGCTGAGGAGACCCAGTACTTC.

CDR3 sequence (DNA): TGTGCCAGCAGCTTCAAGCGGGCCTCCTACAATGAGCAGTTCTTC. Its protein is CASSFKRASYNEQFF. The chain employs TRBV5-4 and TRBJ2-1, with TRBD2 as a possible D gene (6 bases). V was clipped by 2 bases and J by 0 bases, with 9 bases between them. CDR1 and CDR2 (germline): SGHNT, YYREEE (reference sequence). The CDR3 length is 15 residues.

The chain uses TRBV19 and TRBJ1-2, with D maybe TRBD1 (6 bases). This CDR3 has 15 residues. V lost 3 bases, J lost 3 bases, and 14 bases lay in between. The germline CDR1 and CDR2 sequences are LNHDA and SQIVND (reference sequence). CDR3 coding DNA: TGTGCCAGTAGTATCCTTGGGGGCGCTGACTATGGCTACACCTTC. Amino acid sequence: CASSILGGADYGYTF. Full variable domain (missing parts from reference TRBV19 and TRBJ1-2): DGGITQSPKYLFRKEGQNVTLSCEQNLNHDAMYWYRQDPGQGLRLIYYSQIVNDFQKGDIAEGYSVSREKKESFPLTVTSAQKNPTAFYLCASSILGGADYGYTFGSGTRLTVV.

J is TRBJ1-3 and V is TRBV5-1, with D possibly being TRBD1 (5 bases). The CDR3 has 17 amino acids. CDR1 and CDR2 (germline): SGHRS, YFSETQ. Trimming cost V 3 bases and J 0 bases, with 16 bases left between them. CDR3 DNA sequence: TGCGCCAGCAGCTCGAAGGTCCCGGGACTCTCTGGAAACACCATATATTTT. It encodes CASSSKVPGLSGNTIYF.

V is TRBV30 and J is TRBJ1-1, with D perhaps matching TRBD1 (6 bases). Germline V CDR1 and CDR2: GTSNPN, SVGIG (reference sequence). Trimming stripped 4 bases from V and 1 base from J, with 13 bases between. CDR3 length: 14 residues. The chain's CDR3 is CAWTGGHRNTEAFF. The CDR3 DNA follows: TGTGCCTGGACTGGGGGACACCGGAACACTGAAGCTTTCTTT.

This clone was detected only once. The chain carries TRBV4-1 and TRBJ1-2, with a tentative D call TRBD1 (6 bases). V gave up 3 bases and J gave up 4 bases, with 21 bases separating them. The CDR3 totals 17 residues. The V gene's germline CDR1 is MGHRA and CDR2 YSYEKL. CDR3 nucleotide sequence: TGCGCCAGCAGCCAGACTTTGAACAGGGAACGTATCTATGGCTACACCTTC. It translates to CASSQTLNRERIYGYTF.

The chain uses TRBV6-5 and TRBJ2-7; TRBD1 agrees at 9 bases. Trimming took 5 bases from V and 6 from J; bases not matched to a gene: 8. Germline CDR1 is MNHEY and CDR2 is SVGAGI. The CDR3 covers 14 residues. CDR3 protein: CASSRRDRASEQYF. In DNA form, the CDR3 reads TGTGCCAGCAGTCGGAGGGACAGGGCTTCCGAGCAGTACTTC.

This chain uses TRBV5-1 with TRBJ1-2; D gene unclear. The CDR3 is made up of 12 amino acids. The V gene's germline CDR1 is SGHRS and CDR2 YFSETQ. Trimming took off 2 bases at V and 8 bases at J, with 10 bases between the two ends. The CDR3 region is CASSFDGRGYTF. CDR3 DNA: TGCGCCAGCAGCTTCGATGGGAGAGGCTACACCTTC.

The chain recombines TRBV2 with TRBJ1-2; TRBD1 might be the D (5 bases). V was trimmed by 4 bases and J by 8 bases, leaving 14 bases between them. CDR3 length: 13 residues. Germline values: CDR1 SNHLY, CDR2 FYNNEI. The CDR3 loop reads CASSGYGTHGYTF. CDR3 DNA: TGTGCCAGCAGTGGCTACGGGACTCACGGCTACACCTTC.

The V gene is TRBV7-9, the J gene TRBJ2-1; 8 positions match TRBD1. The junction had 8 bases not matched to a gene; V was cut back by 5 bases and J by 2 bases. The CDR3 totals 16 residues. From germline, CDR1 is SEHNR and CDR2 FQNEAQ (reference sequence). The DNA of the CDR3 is TGTGCCAGCAGCAAACAGACAGGGGTCACCTACAATGAGCAGTTCTTC. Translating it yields CASSKQTGVTYNEQFF. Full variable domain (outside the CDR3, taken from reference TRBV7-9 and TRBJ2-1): DTGVSQNPRHKITKRGQNVTFRCDPISEHNRLYWYRQTLGQGPEFLTYFQNEAQLEKSRLLSDRFSAERPKGSFSTLEIQRTEQGDSAMYLCASSKQTGVTYNEQFFGPGTRLTVL.

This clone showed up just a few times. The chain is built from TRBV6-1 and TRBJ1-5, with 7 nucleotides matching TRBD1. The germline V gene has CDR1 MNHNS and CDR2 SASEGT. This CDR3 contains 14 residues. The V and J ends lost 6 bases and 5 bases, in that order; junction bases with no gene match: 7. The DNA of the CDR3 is TGTGCCAGCAGCACGGACAGGTTCTATCAGCCCCAGCATTTT. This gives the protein CASSTDRFYQPQHF.

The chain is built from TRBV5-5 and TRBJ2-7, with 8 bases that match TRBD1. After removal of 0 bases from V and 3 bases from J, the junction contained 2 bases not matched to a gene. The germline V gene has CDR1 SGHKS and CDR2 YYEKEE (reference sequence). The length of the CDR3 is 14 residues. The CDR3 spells CASSLVTGGYEQYF. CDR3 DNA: TGTGCCAGCAGCTTGGTTACAGGGGGCTACGAGCAGTACTTC.

The CDR3 loop reads CASSPRIGGLNTEAFF. CDR3 DNA sequence: TGTGCCAGCAGCCCTCGAATTGGGGGGTTGAACACTGAAGCTTTCTTT. This chain links TRBV7-9 with TRBJ1-1; tentative D call: TRBD1 (5 bases). CDR3 size: 16 residues. Germline CDR1 is SEHNR and CDR2 is FQNEAQ (reference sequence). The ends were cut back, 5 bases at V and 0 bases at J, with 16 bases in the middle. The entire variable domain, with the rest obtained from reference TRBV7-9 and TRBJ1-1, is as follows: DTGVSQNPRHKITKRGQNVTFRCDPISEHNRLYWYRQTLGQGPEFLTYFQNEAQLEKSRLLSDRFSAERPKGSFSTLEIQRTEQGDSAMYLCASSPRIGGLNTEAFFGQGTRLTVV.

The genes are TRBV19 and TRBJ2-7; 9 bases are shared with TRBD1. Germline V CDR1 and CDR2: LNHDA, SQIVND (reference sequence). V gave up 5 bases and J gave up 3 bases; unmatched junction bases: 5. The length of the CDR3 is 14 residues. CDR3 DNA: TGTGCCAGTAGTCCGACAGGGGGTGGCTACGAGCAGTACTTC. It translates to CASSPTGGGYEQYF.

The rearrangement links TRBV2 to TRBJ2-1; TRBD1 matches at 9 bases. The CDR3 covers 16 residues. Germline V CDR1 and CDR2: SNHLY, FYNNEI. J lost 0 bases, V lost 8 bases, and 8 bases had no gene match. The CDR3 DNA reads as TGTGCCAGCCTATCACAGGGGGCAAACTCCTACAATGAGCAGTTCTTC. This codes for CASLSQGANSYNEQFF.

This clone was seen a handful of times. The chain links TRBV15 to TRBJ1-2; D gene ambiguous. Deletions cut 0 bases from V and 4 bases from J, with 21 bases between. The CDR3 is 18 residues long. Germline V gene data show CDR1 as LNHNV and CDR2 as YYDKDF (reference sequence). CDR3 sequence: CATSRDNSLRQSVYGYTF. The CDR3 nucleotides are TGTGCCACCAGCAGAGACAATAGCCTGCGGCAGTCCGTCTATGGCTACACCTTC.

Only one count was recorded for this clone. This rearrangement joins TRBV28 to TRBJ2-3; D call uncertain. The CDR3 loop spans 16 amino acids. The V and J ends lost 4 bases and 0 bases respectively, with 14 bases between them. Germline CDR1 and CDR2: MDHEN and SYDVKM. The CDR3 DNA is TGTGCCAGCAGTTCCCGTTCCGCGGCTAGCACAGATACGCAGTATTTT. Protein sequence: CASSSRSAASTDTQYF.

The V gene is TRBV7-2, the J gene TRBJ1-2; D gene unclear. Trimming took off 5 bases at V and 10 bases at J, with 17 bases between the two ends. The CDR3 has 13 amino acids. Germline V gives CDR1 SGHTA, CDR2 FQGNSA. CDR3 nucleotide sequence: TGTGCCAGCAGCACCCCCGGGGTTCGTGACTACACCTTC. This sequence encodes CASSTPGVRDYTF. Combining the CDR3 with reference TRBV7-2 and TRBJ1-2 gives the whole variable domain GAGVSQSPSNKVTEKGKDVELRCDPISGHTALYWYRQSLGQGLEFLIYFQGNSAPDKSGLPSDRFSAERTGGSVSTLTIQRTQQEDSAVYLCASSTPGVRDYTFGSGTRLTVV.

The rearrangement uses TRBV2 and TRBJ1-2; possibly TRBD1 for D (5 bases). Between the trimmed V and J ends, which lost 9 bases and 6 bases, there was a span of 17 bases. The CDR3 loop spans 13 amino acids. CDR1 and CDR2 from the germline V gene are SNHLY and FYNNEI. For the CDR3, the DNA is TGTGCCAGAAAGGGGATCCCTATTGATGGCTACACCTTC. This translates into CARKGIPIDGYTF.

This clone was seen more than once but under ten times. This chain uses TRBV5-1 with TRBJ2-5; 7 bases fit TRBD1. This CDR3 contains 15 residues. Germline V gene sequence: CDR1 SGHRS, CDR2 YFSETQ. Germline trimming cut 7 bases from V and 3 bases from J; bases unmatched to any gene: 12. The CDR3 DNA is TGCGCCAGCTCTCGAAACAGGGGACATAAAGAGACCCAGTACTTC. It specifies CASSRNRGHKETQYF.